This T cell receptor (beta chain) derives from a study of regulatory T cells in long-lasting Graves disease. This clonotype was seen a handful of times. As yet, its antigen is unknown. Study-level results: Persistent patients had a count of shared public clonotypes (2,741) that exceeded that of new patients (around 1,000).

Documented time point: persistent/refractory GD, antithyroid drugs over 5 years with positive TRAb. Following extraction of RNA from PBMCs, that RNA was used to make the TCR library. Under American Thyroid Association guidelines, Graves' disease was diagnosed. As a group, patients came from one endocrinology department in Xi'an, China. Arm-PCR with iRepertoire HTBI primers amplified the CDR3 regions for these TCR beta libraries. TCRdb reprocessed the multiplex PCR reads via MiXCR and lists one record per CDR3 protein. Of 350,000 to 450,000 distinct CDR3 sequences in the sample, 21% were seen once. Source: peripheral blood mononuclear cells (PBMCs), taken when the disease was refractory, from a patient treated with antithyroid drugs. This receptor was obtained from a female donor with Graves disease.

The CDR3: CASSVGGSGTGELFF. Written as DNA, the CDR3 is TGTGCCAGCAGCGTAGGGGGGAGTGGTACCGGGGAGCTGTTTTTT. The genes are TRBV9 and TRBJ2-2; the D call may be TRBD1 or TRBD2 (5 bases each). The V end was cut by 0 bases, the J end by 5 bases, with 11 bases between. Germline CDR1 reads SGDLS; CDR2 reads YYNGEE. The CDR3 sequence is 15 residues long.